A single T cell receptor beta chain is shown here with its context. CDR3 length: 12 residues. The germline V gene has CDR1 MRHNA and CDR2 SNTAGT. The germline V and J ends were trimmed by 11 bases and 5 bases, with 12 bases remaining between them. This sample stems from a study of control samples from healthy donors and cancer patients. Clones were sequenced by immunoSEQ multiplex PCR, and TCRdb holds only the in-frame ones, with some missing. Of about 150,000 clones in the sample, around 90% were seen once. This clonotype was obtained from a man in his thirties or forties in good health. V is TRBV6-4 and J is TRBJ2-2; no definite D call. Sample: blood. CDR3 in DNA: TGTGCCGCTAGGGCCGGGACCGGGGAGCTGTTTTTT. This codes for CAARAGTGELFF.